Presented here are 20 T cell receptor beta chains from one specimen sequenced in a study of blood T cell repertoires in COVID-19. The table came from immunoSEQ multiplex PCR; TCRdb's copy has only in-frame clones and leaves some out. The profile covers approximately 500,000 clones, with approximately 92% appearing a single time and roughly 0.92% taken by the ten largest. The sequenced sample consisted of peripheral blood. These receptors all come from a man younger than 30 with COVID-19, enrolled during active disease.

V usage is TRBV3-1 (or the pseudogene TRBV3-2) and J usage is TRBJ2-2, with 9 positions matching TRBD2. Germline CDR1 LGHDT, CDR2 YNNKEL (reference sequence). This CDR3 is built from 15 residues. V shed 5 bases, J shed 4 bases, and the junction held 5 bases outside the gene matches. CDR3 amino acids: CASSMRGGGTGELFF. The CDR3 DNA sequence: TGTGCCAGCAGCATGCGGGGGGGCGGCACCGGGGAGCTGTTTTTT.

The V and J genes are TRBV11-1 and TRBJ2-7; D is possibly TRBD1 (5 bases). This CDR3 has 15 amino acids. Trimming took 4 bases from V and 2 from J, leaving 15 bases between them. Germline CDR1 and CDR2: SGHAT and FQDESV (reference sequence). The CDR3 DNA reads as TGTGCCAGCAGCTCTAATGGCCAGGGAACCTACGAGCAGTACTTC. Amino acids: CASSSNGQGTYEQYF.

This clone has only a few counts. The J gene is TRBJ2-7, the V gene TRBV5-1; D is undetermined. CDR3 length: 15 amino acids. Germline lookup yields CDR1 SGHRS and CDR2 YFSETQ. Between the trimmed V and J ends, which lost 0 bases and 7 bases, there was a span of 17 bases. CDR3 residues: CASSLDGATYEEQYF. The CDR3 nucleotides are TGCGCCAGCAGCTTGGATGGAGCGACTTACGAAGAGCAGTACTTC.

The chain joins TRBV7-9 to TRBJ2-2; a weak D match, TRBD1 (5 bases). Trimming shortened V by 1 base and J by 4 bases, and 10 bases separated the two germline ends. This CDR3 comprises 15 residues. CDR1 is SEHNR and CDR2 is FQNEAQ in the germline V gene (reference sequence). The CDR3 coding sequence is TGTGCCAGCAGCTTAGGTCAGGGTTTCACCGGGGAGCTGTTTTTT. Translating gives CASSLGQGFTGELFF.

The V gene is TRBV15, the J gene TRBJ1-1, with 8 nucleotides matching TRBD1. This CDR3 region has 14 residues. V shed 1 base and J 8 bases; nucleotides not matched to a gene: 6. Germline assignment: CDR1 LNHNV and CDR2 YYDKDF (reference sequence). CDR3 protein: CATSRGSGGEEAFF. CDR3 in DNA: TGTGCCACCAGCAGAGGGTCAGGGGGCGAGGAAGCTTTCTTT.

The gene calls are TRBV5-4 and TRBJ2-5, with 11 bases identical to TRBD2. V lost 3 bases, J lost 5 bases, and 6 bases stayed unmatched. Germline V CDR1 and CDR2: SGHNT, YYREEE (reference sequence). The CDR3 runs to 15 residues. The CDR3 nucleotides are TGTGCCAGCAGCTCACTAGCGGGGGCCGAGGAGACCCAGTACTTC. It encodes CASSSLAGAEETQYF.

This chain uses TRBV2 with TRBJ2-7, with 7 bases lining up with TRBD2. This CDR3 comprises 14 residues. Germline V gives CDR1 SNHLY, CDR2 FYNNEI. V trimming: 4 bases; J trimming: 3 bases; junction bases outside the gene matches: 6. The CDR3: CASSGGGTNYEQYF. The DNA for the CDR3 is TGTGCCAGCAGTGGGGGCGGGACTAACTACGAGCAGTACTTC.

This chain joins TRBV5-1 and TRBJ2-2, with 8 bases fitting TRBD1. This CDR3 has 16 amino acids. With 4 bases clipped from V and 4 bases from J, the junction kept 9 bases outside the gene matches. The germline V gene has CDR1 SGHRS and CDR2 YFSETQ. CDR3 in amino acids: CASSPDGQGLTGELFF. The CDR3 nucleotides read TGCGCCAGCAGCCCGGATGGACAGGGACTCACCGGGGAGCTGTTTTTT.

The CDR3 loop is CASSSGQGAEAFF. In nucleotides, the CDR3 is TGTGCCAGCAGTTCTGGACAGGGAGCTGAAGCTTTCTTT. The chain links TRBV6-5 to TRBJ1-1, with 8 nucleotides matching TRBD1. V shed 4 bases, J shed 6 bases, and the junction held 4 bases outside the gene matches. From germline, CDR1 is MNHEY and CDR2 SVGAGI. The CDR3 has 13 amino acids.

This clone appeared once. The rearrangement uses TRBV19 and TRBJ2-7; maybe TRBD2 (5 bases). The CDR3 has 14 residues. V lost 10 bases, J lost 5 bases, and 21 bases lay in between. Germline V CDR1 and CDR2: LNHDA, SQIVND (reference sequence). CDR3 DNA sequence: TGTGCCACCAGCCGGGGTTTTAGCCACCACGAGCAGTACTTC. Protein: CATSRGFSHHEQYF.

CDR3 bases: TGTGCCAGCAGCCGTGGGACTAGCGCGAACACCGGGGAGCTGTTTTTT. This encodes CASSRGTSANTGELFF. The chain links TRBV4-2 to TRBJ2-2; 10 nucleotides agree with TRBD2. Germline values: CDR1 LGHNA, CDR2 YNFKEQ. CDR3 length equals 16 residues. Trimming removed 4 bases from V and 0 bases from J; junction bases left unmatched: 2.

This chain uses TRBV18 with TRBJ1-1; D remains unclear. Germline V gene data show CDR1 as KGHSH and CDR2 as LQKENI. The CDR3 has 11 residues. Between the trimmed V and J ends, which lost 4 bases and 6 bases, there was a span of 6 bases. Written as DNA, the CDR3 is TGTGCCAGCTCACTCTACCCTGAAGCTTTCTTT. Amino acid sequence: CASSLYPEAFF.

The chain employs TRBV9 and TRBJ2-1; D not resolved. Trimming left V 0 bases short and J 6 bases short, with 10 bases between. The CDR3 consists of 14 residues. CDR1 and CDR2 (germline): SGDLS, YYNGEE. The CDR3 nucleotides read TGTGCCAGCAGCGTAGTAGGTAGCCCCAATGAGCAGTTCTTC. Protein: CASSVVGSPNEQFF.

This chain links TRBV5-5 with TRBJ1-5; D possibly corresponds to TRBD1 (5 bases). Trimming stripped 3 bases from V and 6 bases from J, with 10 bases between. In germline, CDR1 is SGHKS, CDR2 YYEKEE (reference sequence). The CDR3 has 13 residues. CDR3 in DNA: TGTGCCAGCAGCTCGGGGGGGATTCAGCCCCAGCATTTT. Residues: CASSSGGIQPQHF. Using reference TRBV5-5 and TRBJ1-5 for the parts outside the CDR3, the full variable domain is DAGVTQSPTHLIKTRGQQVTLRCSPISGHKSVSWYQQVLGQGPQFIFQYYEKEERGRGNFPDRFSARQFPNYSSELNVNALLLGDSALYLCASSSGGIQPQHFGDGTRLSIL.

V usage is TRBV5-1 and J usage is TRBJ2-2; D perhaps matches TRBD1 (6 bases). This CDR3 is 12 amino acids long. Trimming took off 1 base at V and 9 bases at J, with 7 bases between the two ends. Germline values: CDR1 SGHRS, CDR2 YFSETQ. CDR3 DNA sequence: TGCGCCAGCAGCTTGCAGGGGCGGGAGCTGTTTTTT. Its translation is CASSLQGRELFF.

The CDR3, as DNA: TGTGCCAGCAGCCTTGGACAGCGTTACGAGCAGTACTTC. It yields the protein CASSLGQRYEQYF. V usage is TRBV6-5 and J usage is TRBJ2-7, with D perhaps matching TRBD1 (6 bases). Trimming left V 6 bases short and J 4 bases short, with 13 bases between. The V gene's germline CDR1 is MNHEY and CDR2 SVGAGI. CDR3 length equals 13 residues.

V and J are TRBV7-8 and TRBJ1-2; D call uncertain. This CDR3 is built from 12 residues. Germline V gene sequence: CDR1 SGHVS, CDR2 FQNEAQ. V was pared by 6 bases and J by 0 bases, with 5 bases between. CDR3 protein: CASSTANYGYTF. CDR3 bases: TGTGCCAGCAGTACGGCTAACTATGGCTACACCTTC.

This clone showed up just once. The J gene is TRBJ2-7, the V gene TRBV7-9, with D uncertain. The V end was cut by 5 bases, the J end by 2 bases, with 10 bases between. The CDR3 has 13 residues. Germline CDR1 reads SEHNR; CDR2 reads FQNEAQ (reference sequence). CDR3 loop: CASSRVEAYEQYF. Here the CDR3 DNA reads TGTGCCAGCAGCCGGGTCGAAGCCTACGAGCAGTACTTC. The whole variable domain, filled in from reference TRBV7-9 and TRBJ2-7, reads DTGVSQNPRHKITKRGQNVTFRCDPISEHNRLYWYRQTLGQGPEFLTYFQNEAQLEKSRLLSDRFSAERPKGSFSTLEIQRTEQGDSAMYLCASSRVEAYEQYFGPGTRLTVT.

The chain joins TRBV7-6 to TRBJ2-7, with 12 bases lining up with TRBD2. Germline values: CDR1 SGHVS, CDR2 FNYEAQ. Trimming at V came to 5 bases and at J to 2 bases, leaving 4 bases not matched to a gene. This CDR3 region has 15 residues. CDR3 in DNA: TGTGCCAGCAGCATGACTAGCGGGGGACCCTACGAGCAGTACTTC. Its protein is CASSMTSGGPYEQYF.

CDR3 loop: CASSLGSGSNEQFF. CDR3 DNA sequence: TGTGCCAGCAGCTTAGGCTCTGGGAGCAATGAGCAGTTCTTC. This rearrangement joins TRBV11-2 to TRBJ2-1; D possibly corresponds to TRBD2 (5 bases). Germline-derived CDR1 and CDR2 are SGHAT and FQNNGV. Trimming removed 1 base from V and 6 bases from J, with 10 bases in between. This CDR3 is 14 amino acids long.